The source of this T cell receptor (beta chain) is a study of blood T cells in healthy people across ages. This clonotype has a handful of counts. Its antigen is as yet unknown. The use of a sample-barcoded 5' primer and a J-beta primer mix characterized a second PCR of roughly 6 to 11 cycles. TCRdb reprocessed the 5' RACE reads via MiXCR and lists one record per CDR3 protein. The sample shows 1.4 million to 1.5 million distinct CDR3 sequences, 42% of them seen only once. The length of the CDR3 is 15 residues. The V gene lost 2 bases and the J gene lost 2 bases, with 12 bases spanning the gap. CDR1 and CDR2 (germline): SEHNR, FQNEAQ (reference sequence). Study results and limitations: Using unsorted PBMCs precluded a conclusive naive versus antigen-experienced comparison.

The rearrangement joins TRBV7-9 to TRBJ2-5, with a weak D call TRBD2 (6 bases). The origin of this receptor is a young woman in good health. The sequenced material came from blood. The CDR3 DNA reads TGTGCCAGCAGCTTACGAAAACGGGGGCAAGAGACCCAGTACTTC. It translates to CASSLRKRGQETQYF.